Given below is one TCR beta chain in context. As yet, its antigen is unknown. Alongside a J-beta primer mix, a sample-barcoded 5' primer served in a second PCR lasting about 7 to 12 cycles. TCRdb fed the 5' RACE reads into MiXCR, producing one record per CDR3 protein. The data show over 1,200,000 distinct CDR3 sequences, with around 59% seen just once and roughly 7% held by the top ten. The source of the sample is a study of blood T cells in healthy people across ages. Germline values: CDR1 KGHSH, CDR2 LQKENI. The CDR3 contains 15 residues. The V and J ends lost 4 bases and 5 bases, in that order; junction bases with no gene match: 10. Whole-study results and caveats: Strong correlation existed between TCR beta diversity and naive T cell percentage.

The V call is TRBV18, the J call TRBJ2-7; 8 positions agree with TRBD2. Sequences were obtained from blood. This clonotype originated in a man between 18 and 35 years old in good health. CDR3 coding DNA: TGTGCCAGCTCACGAGAGCGGGAGTTTAACCACGAGCAGTACTTC. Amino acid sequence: CASSREREFNHEQYF.